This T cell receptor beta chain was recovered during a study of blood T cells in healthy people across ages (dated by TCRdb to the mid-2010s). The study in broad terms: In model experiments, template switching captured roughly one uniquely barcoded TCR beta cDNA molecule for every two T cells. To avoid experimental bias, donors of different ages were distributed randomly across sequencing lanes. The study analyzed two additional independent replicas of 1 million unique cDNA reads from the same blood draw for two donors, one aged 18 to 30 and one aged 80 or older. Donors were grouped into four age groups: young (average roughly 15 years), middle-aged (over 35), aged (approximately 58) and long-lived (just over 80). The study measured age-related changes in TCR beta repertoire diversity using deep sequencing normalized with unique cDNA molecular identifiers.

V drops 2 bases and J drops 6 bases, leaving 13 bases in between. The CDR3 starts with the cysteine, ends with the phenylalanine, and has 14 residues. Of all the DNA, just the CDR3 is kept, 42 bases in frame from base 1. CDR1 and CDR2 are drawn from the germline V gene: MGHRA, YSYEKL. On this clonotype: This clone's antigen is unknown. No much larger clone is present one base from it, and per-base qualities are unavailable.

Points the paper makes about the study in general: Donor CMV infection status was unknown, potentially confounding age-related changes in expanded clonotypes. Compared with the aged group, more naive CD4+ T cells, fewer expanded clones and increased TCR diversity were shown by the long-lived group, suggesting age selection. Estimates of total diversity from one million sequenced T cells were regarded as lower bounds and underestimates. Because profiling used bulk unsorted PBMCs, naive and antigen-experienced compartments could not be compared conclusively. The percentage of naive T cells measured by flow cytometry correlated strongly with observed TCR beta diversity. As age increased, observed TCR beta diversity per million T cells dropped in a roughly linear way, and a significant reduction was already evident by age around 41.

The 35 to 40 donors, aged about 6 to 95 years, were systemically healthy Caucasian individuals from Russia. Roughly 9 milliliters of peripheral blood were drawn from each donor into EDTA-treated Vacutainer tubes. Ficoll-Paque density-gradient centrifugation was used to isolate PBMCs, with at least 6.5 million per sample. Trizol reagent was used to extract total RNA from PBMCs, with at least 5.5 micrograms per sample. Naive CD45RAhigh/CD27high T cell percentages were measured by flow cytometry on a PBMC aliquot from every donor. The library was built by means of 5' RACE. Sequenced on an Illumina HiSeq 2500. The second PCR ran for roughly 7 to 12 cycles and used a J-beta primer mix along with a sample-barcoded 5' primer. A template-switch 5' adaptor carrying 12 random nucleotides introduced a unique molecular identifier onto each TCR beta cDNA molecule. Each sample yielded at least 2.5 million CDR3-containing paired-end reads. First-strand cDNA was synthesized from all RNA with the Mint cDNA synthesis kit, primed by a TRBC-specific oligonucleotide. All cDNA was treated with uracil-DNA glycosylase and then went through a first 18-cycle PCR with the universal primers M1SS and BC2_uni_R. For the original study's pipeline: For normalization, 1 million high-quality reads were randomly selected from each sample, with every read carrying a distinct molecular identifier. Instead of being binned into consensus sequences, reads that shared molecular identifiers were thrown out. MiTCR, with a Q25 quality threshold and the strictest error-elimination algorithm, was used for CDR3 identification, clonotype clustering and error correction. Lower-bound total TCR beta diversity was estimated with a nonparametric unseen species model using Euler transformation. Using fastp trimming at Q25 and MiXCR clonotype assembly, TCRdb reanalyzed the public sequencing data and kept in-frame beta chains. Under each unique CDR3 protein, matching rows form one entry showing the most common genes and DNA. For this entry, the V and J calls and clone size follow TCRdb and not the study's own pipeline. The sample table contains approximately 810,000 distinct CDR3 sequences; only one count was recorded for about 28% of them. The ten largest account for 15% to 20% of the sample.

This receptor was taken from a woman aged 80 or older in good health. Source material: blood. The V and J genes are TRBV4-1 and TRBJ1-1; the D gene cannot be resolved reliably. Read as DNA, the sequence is TGCGCCAGCAGCCAAACTCAACCACCCCCTGAAGCTTTCTTT. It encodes CASSQTQPPPEAFF.